This is a list of T cell receptor beta chains from one sample in a study of T cells after yellow fever vaccination. One entry per CDR3 protein results from TCRdb running MiXCR on the 5' RACE reads. Altogether 230,000 or so distinct CDR3 sequences are present, 6% to 8% being singletons, with the ten largest covering around 1%. Sequenced here: CD4+ T cells sorted from PBMCs, sampled on the day of the yellow fever booster vaccination. The receptors were gathered from a man aged 25-45 years who received the YFV17D yellow fever vaccine. CDR3s include the opening cysteine and the closing phenylalanine or tryptophan.

j_gene,v_gene,CDR3aa
TRBJ2-3,TRBV20-1,CSATTLGGNTENTQYF
TRBJ2-2,TRBV20-1,CSASKGTGGGELFF
TRBJ2-7,TRBV18,CASSPTSTYEQYF
TRBJ2-2,TRBV27,CASSATGIVSGELFF
TRBJ2-1,TRBV20-1,CSARSRGVINEQFF
TRBJ2-1,TRBV6-2/TRBV6-3,CASSYGTLGDSRVASEQFF
TRBJ2-2,TRBV20-1,CSASPTPTVANTGELFF
TRBJ2-7,TRBV12-3/TRBV12-4,CASSFFSSGKYEQYF
TRBJ2-7,TRBV4-3,CASSQGTRDEQYF
TRBJ2-5,TRBV5-1,CASKLSGRVQETQYF
TRBJ2-7,TRBV20-1,CSARRTPGGEQYF
TRBJ2-3,TRBV12-3/TRBV12-4,CASQGTSGIGTDTQYF
TRBJ2-4,TRBV19,CASSILGSGENIQYF
TRBJ1-1,TRBV12-3/TRBV12-4,CASSSGGGFEAFF
TRBJ2-2,TRBV7-2,CAAGRLSAGELFF
TRBJ2-7,TRBV7-2,CASSRAGTGIYEQYF
TRBJ2-7,TRBV24-1,CATSPARGAGDYEQYF
TRBJ1-3,TRBV7-9,CASSPSHLGNTIYF
TRBJ2-1,TRBV5-8,CASSTGVRSSYNEQFF
TRBJ1-1,TRBV18,CASSPREGVGEAFF
TRBJ2-6,TRBV5-4,CASRSITSGANVLTF
TRBJ2-7,TRBV7-9,CASSLGGTSGFYEQYF
TRBJ2-1,TRBV7-2,CASSLDGSHEQFF
TRBJ2-1,TRBV5-1,CASSLVLGSEQFF
TRBJ2-2,TRBV7-2,CASGPRHGELFF
TRBJ2-5,TRBV5-6,CASSLSPTVGQETQYF
TRBJ2-2,TRBV6-5,CASRSTGELFF
TRBJ2-1,TRBV12-3/TRBV12-4,CASSFDSTINEQFF
TRBJ2-3,TRBV19,CASSIQAESRGTDTQYF
TRBJ1-5,TRBV19,CASSIKGQGNQPQHF
TRBJ1-1,TRBV3-1,CASSLRQGSWAFF
TRBJ1-1,TRBV14,CASSQVPGVNTEAFF
TRBJ1-5,TRBV6-5,CASSYSNVQGAGQPQHF
TRBJ2-2,TRBV14,CASSHPFGPLAINTGELFF
TRBJ2-4,TRBV5-6,CASSLAAAVAKNIQYF
TRBJ2-1,TRBV4-2,CASSQENSGAYNEQFF
TRBJ2-1,TRBV7-3,CASSMIGGASYNEQFF
TRBJ1-1,TRBV12-3/TRBV12-4,CASSFTGGGTEAFF
TRBJ1-2,TRBV11-2,CASSRTGADYGYTF
TRBJ1-5,TRBV5-1,CASSTGQGEPQHF
TRBJ2-5,TRBV7-8,CASSLHSGSGWTQYF
TRBJ2-2,TRBV29-1,CSVGTGGTGELFF
TRBJ2-1,TRBV5-1,CASRPDWGYNEQFF
TRBJ2-3,TRBV7-2,CASSLARTGRAVDTQYF
TRBJ2-7,TRBV7-2,CATHLTGGPSEQYF
TRBJ2-7,TRBV20-1,CSARDQAGGAYEQYF
TRBJ1-5,TRBV6-5,CASSYSSIGAGTNQPQHF
TRBJ2-5,TRBV7-2,CASSTPAGREETQYF
TRBJ2-1,TRBV2,CASSGGLGDEQFF
TRBJ2-2,TRBV10-3,CAISETAVGELFF
TRBJ2-5,TRBV5-1,CASTRNETQYF
TRBJ2-5,TRBV6-2/TRBV6-3,CASRRPGTARETQYF
TRBJ2-3,TRBV4-3,CASSQDVRTDTQYF
TRBJ2-2,TRBV20-1,CSARGTGPTGELFF
TRBJ2-2,TRBV20-1,CSAIGVNTGELFF
TRBJ1-1,TRBV20-1,CSVATSANTEAFF
TRBJ2-6,TRBV6-1,CASKPWGSGANVLTF